The clone carrying this T cell receptor beta chain was seen just once. The sample belongs to a study of blood T cell repertoires in COVID-19. Study details: In each case, the material was cDNA or gDNA derived from T cells, B-cell-depleted T cells, or PBMCs.

Clones were sequenced by immunoSEQ multiplex PCR, and TCRdb holds only the in-frame ones, with some missing. The sample lists under 350,000 clones; around 86% were seen once. Sample: peripheral blood. This sequence originates from a man between 18 and 35 years old with active or convalescent COVID-19.

The CDR3 region has the DNA TGCGCCAGCAGCCCTGGCCGGAGCGGGGGATTAGATACGCAGTATTTT. It yields the protein CASSPGRSGGLDTQYF. The J gene is TRBJ2-3, the V gene TRBV5-1, with 8 bases matching TRBD2. The ends lost 4 bases at V and 5 bases at J; junction bases unmatched: 12. Per germline, CDR1 SGHRS and CDR2 YFSETQ. CDR3 size: 16 residues.